This TCR beta chain was recorded in a study of blood T cell repertoires in COVID-19. Profiled with immunoSEQ multiplex PCR; TCRdb holds only in-frame clones, not every one. The sample has 300,000 to 350,000 clones; 80% to 95% are singletons. The V end lost 8 bases, the J end lost 5 bases, and 12 bases lay between the germline ends. The CDR3 contains 13 residues. The germline V gene has CDR1 SEHNR and CDR2 FQNEAQ (reference sequence). Enrolment of Seattle patients took place during active infection, and they were followed longitudinally. The V and J genes are TRBV7-9 and TRBJ1-4, with a tentative D call TRBD1 (5 bases). The sample consisted of peripheral blood. The TCR originated in a woman aged 25 to 39 with COVID-19, enrolled during active disease. The CDR3 protein is CASHQGGNEKLFF. The CDR3 nucleotides are TGTGCCAGCCACCAGGGAGGGAATGAAAAACTGTTTTTT. The full variable domain, with the rest looked up from reference TRBV7-9 and TRBJ1-4, is DTGVSQNPRHKITKRGQNVTFRCDPISEHNRLYWYRQTLGQGPEFLTYFQNEAQLEKSRLLSDRFSAERPKGSFSTLEIQRTEQGDSAMYLCASHQGGNEKLFFGSGTQLSVL.